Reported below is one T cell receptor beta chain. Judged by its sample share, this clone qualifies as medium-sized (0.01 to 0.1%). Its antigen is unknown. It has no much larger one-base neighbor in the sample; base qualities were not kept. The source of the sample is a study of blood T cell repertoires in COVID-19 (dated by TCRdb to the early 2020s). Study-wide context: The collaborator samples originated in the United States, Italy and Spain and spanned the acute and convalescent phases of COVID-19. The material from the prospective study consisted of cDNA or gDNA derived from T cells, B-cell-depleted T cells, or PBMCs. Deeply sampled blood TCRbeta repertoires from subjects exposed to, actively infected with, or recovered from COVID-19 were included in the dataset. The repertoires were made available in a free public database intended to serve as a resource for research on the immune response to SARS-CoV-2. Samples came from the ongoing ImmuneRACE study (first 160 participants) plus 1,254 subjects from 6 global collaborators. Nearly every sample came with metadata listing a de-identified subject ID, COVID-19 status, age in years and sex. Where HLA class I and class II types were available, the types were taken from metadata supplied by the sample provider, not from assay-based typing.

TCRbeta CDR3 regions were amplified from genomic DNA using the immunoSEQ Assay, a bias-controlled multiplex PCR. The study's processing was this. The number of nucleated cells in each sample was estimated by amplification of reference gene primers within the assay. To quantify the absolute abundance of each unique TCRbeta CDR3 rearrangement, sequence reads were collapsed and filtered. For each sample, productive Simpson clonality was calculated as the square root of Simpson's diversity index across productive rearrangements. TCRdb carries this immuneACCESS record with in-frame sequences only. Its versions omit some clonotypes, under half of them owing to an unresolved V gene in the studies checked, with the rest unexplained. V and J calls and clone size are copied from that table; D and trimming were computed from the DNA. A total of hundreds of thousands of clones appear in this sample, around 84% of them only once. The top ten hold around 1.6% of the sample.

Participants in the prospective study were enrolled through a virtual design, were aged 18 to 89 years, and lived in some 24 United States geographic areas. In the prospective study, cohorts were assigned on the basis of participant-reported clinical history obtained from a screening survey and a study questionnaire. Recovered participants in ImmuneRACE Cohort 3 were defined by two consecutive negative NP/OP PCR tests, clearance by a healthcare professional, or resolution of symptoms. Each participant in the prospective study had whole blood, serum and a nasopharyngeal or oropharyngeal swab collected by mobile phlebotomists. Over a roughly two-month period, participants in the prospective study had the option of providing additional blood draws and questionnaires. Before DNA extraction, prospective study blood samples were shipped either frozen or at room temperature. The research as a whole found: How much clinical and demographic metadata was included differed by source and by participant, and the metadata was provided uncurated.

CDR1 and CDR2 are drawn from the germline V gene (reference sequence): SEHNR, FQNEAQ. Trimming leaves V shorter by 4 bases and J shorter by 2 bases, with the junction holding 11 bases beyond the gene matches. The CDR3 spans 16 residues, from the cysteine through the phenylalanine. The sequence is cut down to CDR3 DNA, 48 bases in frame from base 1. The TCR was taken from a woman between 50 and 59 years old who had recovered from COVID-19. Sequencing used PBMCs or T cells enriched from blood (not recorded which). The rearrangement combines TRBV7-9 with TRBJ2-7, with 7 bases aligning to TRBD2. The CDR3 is CASSSPERGPAYEQYF. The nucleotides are TGTGCCAGCAGCTCTCCCGAGCGGGGACCCGCCTACGAGCAGTACTTC.